This paragraph reports one TCR beta chain. What it binds is unknown. Sequence at one end of the junction differs from germline and may be a read error. CDR1 is SGHKS, CDR2 YYEKEE, per germline (reference sequence). This CDR3 is built from 15 residues. This sample stems from a study of T cell repertoires in cytomegalovirus infection. Study at large: Public TCR beta signature analysis indicated the presence of both CMV infection and matching HLA type.

TCRdb processed the reads anew with MiXCR; each CDR3 protein has one entry. The sample lists approximately 180,000 distinct CDR3 sequences, roughly a fifth occurring once. Study-level points and caveats: Across the ex vivo response, the dominant clonotypes were HLA-C-restricted CMV-specific TCR beta clonotypes. Frequencies of public TCR beta families were cumulated, and this identified carriers of CMV plus the relevant HLA.

The sequenced material came from PBMCs. The chain uses TRBV5-5 and TRBJ2-3, with 9 bases lining up with TRBD2. The sequence was collected from a human donor in good health (CMV status not recorded). Some clones in this sample may be carry-over from other donors' samples. The DNA of the CDR3 is TGTGCCAGCAGCTTGGGCGGGGGGGCCGCAGATACGCCGTATTTT. Translation gives CASSLGGGAADTPYF.